The rows below give T cell receptor beta chains drawn from one sample of a study of blood T cell repertoires in COVID-19. Repertoires were generated with immunoSEQ multiplex PCR, while TCRdb's copy carries only in-frame clones and drops some. The data hold more than 140,000 clones, with about 86% observed a single time. Sequencing input: peripheral blood. The receptors derive from a woman aged 55-75 years with acute or convalescent COVID-19. The CDR3 runs from the conserved cysteine through the conserved F or W. D genes are given only for firm matches. Size tells how often a clone was seen (once, few, many) or the class of an expanded clone, and some rows leave it out.

V: TRBV11-2
size: many
D: .
J: TRBJ1-1
CDR3: CASSQTNWGGFF
DNA: TGTGCCAGCAGCCAAACCAACTGGGGAGGTTTCTTT

V: TRBV5-1
size: .
D: .
J: TRBJ1-2
CDR3: CASRRAEGYTF
DNA: TGCGCCAGCAGGAGGGCGGAAGGCTACACCTTC

V: TRBV28
size: .
D: .
J: TRBJ2-3
CDR3: CASSLDSYTDTQYF
DNA: TGTGCCAGCAGTTTGGACAGTTACACAGATACGCAGTATTTT

V: TRBV27
size: .
D: .
J: TRBJ2-2
CDR3: CASSLPSRRNTGELFF
DNA: TGTGCCAGCAGTTTACCCAGCCGGAGGAACACCGGGGAGCTGTTTTTT

V: TRBV9
size: once
D: TRBD1
J: TRBJ1-5
CDR3: CASSPGQASSGNQPQHF
DNA: TGTGCCAGCAGCCCGGGACAGGCCAGTTCTGGCAATCAGCCCCAGCATTTT

V: TRBV12-3/TRBV12-4
size: .
D: .
J: TRBJ1-2
CDR3: CASSFSSYGYTF
DNA: TGTGCCAGCAGTTTTAGCAGCTATGGCTACACCTTC

V: TRBV10-3
size: .
D: TRBD1
J: TRBJ1-1
CDR3: CAISERQGALEKAFF
DNA: TGTGCCATCAGTGAGCGGCAGGGGGCTTTGGAGAAAGCTTTCTTT

V: TRBV6-6
size: .
D: TRBD2
J: TRBJ2-7
CDR3: CASSHPGLAGAFSEQYF
DNA: TGTGCCAGCAGTCATCCGGGACTAGCGGGGGCCTTTTCTGAGCAGTACTTC

V: TRBV7-2
size: few
D: TRBD1
J: TRBJ2-7
CDR3: CASSLTGTGRYEQYF
DNA: TGTGCCAGCAGCCTCACCGGGACAGGGAGGTACGAGCAGTACTTC

V: TRBV10-1
size: few
D: .
J: TRBJ2-3
CDR3: CASSEASGNTDTQYF
DNA: TGCGCCAGCAGTGAGGCCAGCGGCAACACAGATACGCAGTATTTT

V: TRBV14
size: .
D: .
J: TRBJ1-1
CDR3: CASSQELGNTEAFF
DNA: TGTGCCAGCAGCCAAGAGCTAGGGAACACTGAAGCTTTCTTT

V: TRBV28
size: .
D: .
J: TRBJ2-7
CDR3: CASSFPVRYEQYF
DNA: TGTGCCAGCAGTTTTCCAGTCCGTTACGAGCAGTACTTC

V: TRBV19
size: .
D: .
J: TRBJ1-6
CDR3: CASRAPNSPLHF
DNA: TGTGCCAGTAGAGCTCCCAATTCACCCCTCCACTTT

V: TRBV3-1/TRBV3-2
size: .
D: TRBD2
J: TRBJ2-3
CDR3: CASSLLAGGTYTDTQYF
DNA: TGTGCCAGCAGCCTTTTAGCGGGGGGAACTTACACAGATACGCAGTATTTT

V: TRBV24-1
size: .
D: TRBD1
J: TRBJ1-6
CDR3: CATSGGGNSPLHF
DNA: TGTGCCACCTCAGGGGGCGGTAATTCACCCCTCCACTTT

V: TRBV28
size: .
D: .
J: TRBJ2-5
CDR3: CASRTAGGRVGETQYF
DNA: TGTGCCAGCCGAACCGCCGGGGGAAGGGTCGGAGAGACCCAGTACTTC

V: TRBV11-2
size: .
D: .
J: TRBJ1-4
CDR3: CASSLGQTRGEKLFF
DNA: TGTGCCAGCAGCTTAGGGCAAACACGGGGTGAAAAACTGTTTTTT

V: TRBV5-5
size: .
D: .
J: TRBJ2-3
CDR3: CASSKQGIYTDTQYF
DNA: TGTGCCAGCAGCAAACAGGGAATTTACACAGATACGCAGTATTTT

V: TRBV2
size: .
D: .
J: TRBJ1-3
CDR3: CASTPDGLGDTIYF
DNA: TGTGCCAGTACCCCGGACGGACTCGGGGACACCATATATTTT

V: TRBV5-4
size: .
D: TRBD1
J: TRBJ2-3
CDR3: CASSLGQGARGTDTQYF
DNA: TGTGCCAGCAGCTTGGGGCAGGGGGCGCGCGGTACAGATACGCAGTATTTT

V: TRBV4-3
size: .
D: .
J: TRBJ1-2
CDR3: CASSQDSRGYGYTF
DNA: TGCGCCAGCAGCCAAGATTCGCGGGGCTATGGCTACACCTTC

V: TRBV7-2
size: .
D: TRBD2
J: TRBJ2-1
CDR3: CASSLVAGGSNEQFF
DNA: TGTGCCAGCAGCTTAGTCGCGGGGGGCTCTAATGAGCAGTTCTTC

V: TRBV4-2
size: .
D: .
J: TRBJ1-6
CDR3: CASSPTNYNSPLHF
DNA: TGTGCCAGCAGCCCGACAAACTATAATTCACCCCTCCACTTT

V: TRBV5-1
size: .
D: .
J: TRBJ2-1
CDR3: CASSLDRTERVPYNEQFF
DNA: TGCGCCAGCAGCCTCGATAGGACCGAGCGGGTCCCCTACAATGAGCAGTTCTTC

V: TRBV3-1/TRBV3-2
size: few
D: .
J: TRBJ1-1
CDR3: CASSPAEGEAFF
DNA: TGTGCCAGCAGCCCGGCTGAGGGTGAAGCTTTCTTT

V: TRBV19
size: .
D: .
J: TRBJ2-5
CDR3: CASSIGGGLQETQYF
DNA: TGTGCCAGTAGTATAGGGGGGGGGCTACAAGAGACCCAGTACTTC

V: TRBV30
size: .
D: .
J: TRBJ1-1
CDR3: CAWSAMTRGGNTEAFF
DNA: TGTGCCTGGAGTGCCATGACGCGCGGGGGGAACACTGAAGCTTTCTTT

V: TRBV19
size: .
D: TRBD1
J: TRBJ2-3
CDR3: CASSMDRVRDTQYF
DNA: TGTGCCAGTAGTATGGACAGGGTCCGAGATACGCAGTATTTT

V: TRBV2
size: .
D: .
J: TRBJ1-1
CDR3: CASKRIGGADWAFF
DNA: TGTGCCAGCAAGCGAATCGGTGGCGCTGATTGGGCTTTCTTT

V: TRBV29-1
size: .
D: .
J: TRBJ1-2
CDR3: CSGLEGNYGYTF
DNA: TGCAGCGGATTGGAGGGAAACTATGGCTACACCTTC

V: TRBV4-2
size: once
D: .
J: TRBJ1-2
CDR3: CASSLYGGGPNYGYTF
DNA: TGTGCCAGCAGCCTCTACGGCGGGGGCCCTAACTATGGCTACACCTTC

V: TRBV12-3/TRBV12-4
size: .
D: TRBD1
J: TRBJ1-2
CDR3: CASTLDRVGGYTF
DNA: TGTGCCAGCACCCTGGACAGGGTGGGTGGCTACACCTTC

V: TRBV18
size: .
D: .
J: TRBJ1-1
CDR3: CASSAGPEAFF
DNA: TGTGCCAGCTCAGCGGGGCCTGAAGCTTTCTTT

V: TRBV30
size: .
D: TRBD1
J: TRBJ2-7
CDR3: CAWTLGQGMLYEQYF
DNA: TGTGCCTGGACGCTCGGACAGGGGATGCTCTACGAGCAGTACTTC

V: TRBV12-5
size: .
D: TRBD2
J: TRBJ2-7
CDR3: CASGLVLGGTRYEQYF
DNA: TGTGCTAGTGGTTTGGTATTGGGGGGGACGCGGTACGAGCAGTACTTC

V: TRBV7-3
size: .
D: TRBD1
J: TRBJ1-1
CDR3: CASSSSTGREAFF
DNA: TGTGCCAGCAGCTCCTCGACAGGGCGCGAAGCTTTCTTT

V: TRBV29-1
size: .
D: .
J: TRBJ1-2
CDR3: CSVSPDRPNYGYTF
DNA: TGCAGCGTAAGCCCAGACAGGCCAAACTATGGCTACACCTTC

V: TRBV2
size: .
D: .
J: TRBJ1-2
CDR3: CASMAGANYGYTF
DNA: TGTGCCAGCATGGCAGGGGCAAACTATGGCTACACCTTC